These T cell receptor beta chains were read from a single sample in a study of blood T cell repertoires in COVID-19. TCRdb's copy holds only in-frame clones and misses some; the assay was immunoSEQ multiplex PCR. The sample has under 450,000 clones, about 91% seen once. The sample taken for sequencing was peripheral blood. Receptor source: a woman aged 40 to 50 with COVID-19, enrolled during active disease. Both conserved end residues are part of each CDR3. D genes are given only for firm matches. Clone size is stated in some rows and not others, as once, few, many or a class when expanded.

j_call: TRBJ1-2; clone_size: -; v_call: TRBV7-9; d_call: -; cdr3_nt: TGTGCCAGCAGCTTATTTAGAACTGACTATGGCTACACCTTC; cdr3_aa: CASSLFRTDYGYTF
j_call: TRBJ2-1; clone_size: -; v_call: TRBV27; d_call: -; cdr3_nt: TGTGCCAGCAGTTTGGGCAGCTTAGCCTACAATGAGCAGTTCTTC; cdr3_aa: CASSLGSLAYNEQFF
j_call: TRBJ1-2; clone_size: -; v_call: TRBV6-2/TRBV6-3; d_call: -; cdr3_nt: TGTGCCAGCAGTTACTCGGCAGGGGCTGTGGGTAACTATGGCTACACCTTC; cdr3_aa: CASSYSAGAVGNYGYTF
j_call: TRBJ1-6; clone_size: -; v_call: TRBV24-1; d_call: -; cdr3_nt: TGTGCCACCAGTGATTTGCTCCCAGTCAATTCACCCCTCCACTTT; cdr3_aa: CATSDLLPVNSPLHF
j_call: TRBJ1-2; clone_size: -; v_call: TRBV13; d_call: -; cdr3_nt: TGTGCCAGCAGGCCTGCAAGAGCTAACTATGGCTACACCTTC; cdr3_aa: CASRPARANYGYTF
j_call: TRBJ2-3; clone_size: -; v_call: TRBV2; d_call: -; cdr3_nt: TGTGCCAGCAGGAGCGGGAGCACAGATACGCAGTATTTT; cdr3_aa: CASRSGSTDTQYF
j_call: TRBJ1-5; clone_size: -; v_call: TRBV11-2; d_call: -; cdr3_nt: TGTGCCAGCGGGGCGGAGGGTCAGCCCCAGCATTTT; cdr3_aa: CASGAEGQPQHF
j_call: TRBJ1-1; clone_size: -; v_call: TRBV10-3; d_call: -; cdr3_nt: TGTGCCACGCAGGACGGGGGTGGCACTGAAGCTTTCTTT; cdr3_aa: CATQDGGGTEAFF
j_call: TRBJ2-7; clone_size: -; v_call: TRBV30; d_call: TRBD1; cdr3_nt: TGTGCCTCGGGACAGACGAGGTACGAGCAGTACTTC; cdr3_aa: CASGQTRYEQYF
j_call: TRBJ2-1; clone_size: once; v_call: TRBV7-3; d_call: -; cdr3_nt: TGTGCCAGCAGCCCCCAAGGGGTCACCTACAATGAGCAGTTCTTC; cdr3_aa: CASSPQGVTYNEQFF
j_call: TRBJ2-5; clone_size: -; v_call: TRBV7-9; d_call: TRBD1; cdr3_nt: TGTGCCAGCACCGAATACAGGGGGCTTGGGCAAGAGACCCAGTACTTC; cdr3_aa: CASTEYRGLGQETQYF
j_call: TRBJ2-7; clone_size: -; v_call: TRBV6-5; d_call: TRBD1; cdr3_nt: TGTGCCAGCTGCCCAATCCGGACAGGGCACGAGCAGTACTTC; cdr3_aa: CASCPIRTGHEQYF
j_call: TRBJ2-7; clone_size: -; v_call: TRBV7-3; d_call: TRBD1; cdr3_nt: TGTGCCAGCAGCTTAGCGACAGGGCAAATCTACGAGCAGTACTTC; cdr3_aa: CASSLATGQIYEQYF
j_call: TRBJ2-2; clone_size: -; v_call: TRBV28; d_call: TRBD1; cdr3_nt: TGTGCCAGCGGACAGGGGGGGTACACCGGGGAGCTGTTTTTT; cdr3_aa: CASGQGGYTGELFF
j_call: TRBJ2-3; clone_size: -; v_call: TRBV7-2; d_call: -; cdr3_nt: TGTGCCAGCAGCTTAGTCCCAGGGATAGATACGCAGTATTTT; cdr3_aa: CASSLVPGIDTQYF
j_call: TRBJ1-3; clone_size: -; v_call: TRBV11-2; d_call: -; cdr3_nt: TGTGCCAGCAGCTTAGGGAGATCAGAAAACTCTGGAAACACCATATATTTT; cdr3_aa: CASSLGRSENSGNTIYF
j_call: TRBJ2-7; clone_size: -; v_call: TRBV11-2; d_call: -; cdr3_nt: TGTGCCAGCAGCTCCTGGGACATCCCCTCCTACGAGCAGTACTTC; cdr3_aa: CASSSWDIPSYEQYF
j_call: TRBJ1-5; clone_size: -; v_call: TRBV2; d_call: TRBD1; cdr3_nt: TGTGCCAGCAGTCAGACAGGGGTGCCCAATCAGCCCCAGCATTTT; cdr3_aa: CASSQTGVPNQPQHF
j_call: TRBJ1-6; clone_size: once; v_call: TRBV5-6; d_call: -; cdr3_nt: TGTGCCAGCAGCTTGGGTCAGAATTCACCCCTCCACTTT; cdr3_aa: CASSLGQNSPLHF
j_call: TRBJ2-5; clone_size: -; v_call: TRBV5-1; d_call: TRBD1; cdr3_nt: TGCGCCAGCAGCGGCGGGACAGGGCCAGAAATACAAGAGACCCAGTACTTC; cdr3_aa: CASSGGTGPEIQETQYF
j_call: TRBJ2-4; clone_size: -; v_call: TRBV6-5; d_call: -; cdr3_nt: TGTGCCAGCATTCCGGCGGGCGAAAACATTCAGTACTTC; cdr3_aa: CASIPAGENIQYF
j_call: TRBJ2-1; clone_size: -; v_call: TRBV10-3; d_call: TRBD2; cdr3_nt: TGTGCCATCACTCCATCGGGACTAGCGGGGGGGTACAATGAGCAGTTCTTC; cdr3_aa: CAITPSGLAGGYNEQFF
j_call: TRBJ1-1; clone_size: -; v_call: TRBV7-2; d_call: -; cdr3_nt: TGTGCCAGCAGCTTAGCCCCCAAGAACACTGAAGCTTTCTTT; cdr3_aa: CASSLAPKNTEAFF
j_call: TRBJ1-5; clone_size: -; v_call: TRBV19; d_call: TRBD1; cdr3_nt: TGTGCCAGTAGTATTGACAGGGGGAATCAGCCCCAGCATTTT; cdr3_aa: CASSIDRGNQPQHF
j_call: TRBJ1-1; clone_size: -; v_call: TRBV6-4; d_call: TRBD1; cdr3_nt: TGTGCCAGCAGCCAACAGGGGATGAACACTGAAGCTTTCTTT; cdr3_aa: CASSQQGMNTEAFF
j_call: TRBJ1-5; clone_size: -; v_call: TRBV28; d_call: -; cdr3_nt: TGTGCCAGCAGTTTATGGGGGGGGCTCAATCAGCCCCAGCATTTT; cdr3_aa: CASSLWGGLNQPQHF
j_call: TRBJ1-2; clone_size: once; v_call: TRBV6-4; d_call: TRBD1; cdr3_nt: TGTGCCAGCAGCGCCGGGACAGACTATGGCTACACCTTC; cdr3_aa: CASSAGTDYGYTF
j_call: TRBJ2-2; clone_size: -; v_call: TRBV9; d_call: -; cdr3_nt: TGTGCCAGCAGCGTATTGGGGGCCCGGGACACCTTGAACACCGGGGAGCTGTTTTTT; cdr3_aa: CASSVLGARDTLNTGELFF
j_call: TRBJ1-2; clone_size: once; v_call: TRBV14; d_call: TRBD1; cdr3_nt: TGTGCCAGCAGCCAATTTATCGGGACAGGGTCATACGGGGGCTACACCTTC; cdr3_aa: CASSQFIGTGSYGGYTF
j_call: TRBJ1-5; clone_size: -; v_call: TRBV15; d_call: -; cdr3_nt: TGTGCCACCAGCCCCAGAGGGGGGGTTGGGCAGCCCCAGCATTTT; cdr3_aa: CATSPRGGVGQPQHF
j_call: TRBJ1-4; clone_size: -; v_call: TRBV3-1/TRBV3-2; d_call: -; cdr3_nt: TGTGCCAGCAGCCAATCGATACAGGCGGCTCTGAAGTTT; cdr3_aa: CASSQSIQAALKF